The 14 T cell receptor beta chains listed next were all sequenced from one sample in a study of blood T cell repertoires in COVID-19. Here immunoSEQ multiplex PCR was the method, and the copy in TCRdb shows in-frame clones only, minus some. This repertoire shows about 230,000 clones, approximately 89% found once; its top ten account for around 4%. Sequenced: PBMCs or T cells enriched from blood (not recorded which). Source of these receptors: a woman aged 25 to 39 with acute COVID-19.

This chain uses TRBV7-9 with TRBJ1-5; maybe TRBD1 (5 bases). This CDR3 is built from 15 residues. V was pared by 1 base and J by 4 bases, with 11 bases between. CDR1 SEHNR and CDR2 FQNEAQ come from the germline V gene (reference sequence). The CDR3 is CASSLESQGNQPQHF. The CDR3 DNA is TGTGCCAGCAGCTTAGAAAGTCAGGGAAATCAGCCCCAGCATTTT.

The V call is TRBV10-3, the J call TRBJ1-4; TRBD1 matches 7 bases. The V gene end was trimmed by 10 bases and the J gene end by 8 bases; junction bases not matched to a gene: 13. This CDR3 contains 14 residues. The V gene's germline CDR1 is ENHRY and CDR2 SYGVKD. The CDR3 nucleotides read TGTGCCACCAGGAGTATTGGGACAGAAGAAAAACTGTTTTTT. Protein product: CATRSIGTEEKLFF.

V gene TRBV5-1 combines with J gene TRBJ2-5; 11 nucleotides match TRBD2. Losses at the gene ends were 0 bases for V and 2 bases for J; bases not matched to a gene: 6. CDR1 is SGHRS, CDR2 YFSETQ, per germline. The CDR3 contains 17 residues. Here the CDR3 reads CASSLVLAGGGQETQYF. The CDR3 DNA is TGCGCCAGCAGCTTGGTGCTAGCGGGGGGAGGTCAAGAGACCCAGTACTTC. The full variable domain, completed using reference TRBV5-1 and TRBJ2-5, is KAGVTQTPRYLIKTRGQQVTLSCSPISGHRSVSWYQQTPGQGLQFLFEYFSETQRNKGNFPGRFSGRQFSNSRSEMNVSTLELGDSALYLCASSLVLAGGGQETQYFGPGTRLLVL.

The sample holds one count of this clone. This chain joins TRBV25-1 and TRBJ2-5, with 11 bases identical to TRBD2. Germline CDR1 and CDR2: MGHDK and SYGVNS. The CDR3 consists of 14 residues. V trimming: 9 bases; J trimming: 7 bases; junction bases outside the gene matches: 10. CDR3 DNA: TGTGCCAGTATGCTAGCGGGGGGTCCTCGGACCCAGTACTTC. This codes for CASMLAGGPRTQYF.

There are a few counts of this clone. J is TRBJ2-3 and V is TRBV27; TRBD2 matches at 8 bases. Germline values: CDR1 MNHEY, CDR2 SMNVEV (reference sequence). Unmatched junction bases numbered 16, after V lost 2 bases and J lost 6 bases. The CDR3 has 18 residues. The CDR3, as DNA: TGTGCCAGCAGTTTACCCCCCAAGGGGCGGGGGGTTCGGGATACGCAGTATTTT. Encoded protein: CASSLPPKGRGVRDTQYF.

The table lists this clone with a few counts. The chain is built from TRBV5-5 and TRBJ2-2, with 9 bases that match TRBD1. This CDR3 is built from 18 residues. Germline V gene lookup returns CDR1 SGHKS and CDR2 YYEKEE (reference sequence). J was trimmed by 7 bases and V by 1 base; bases with no gene match: 14. The CDR3 nucleotides are TGTGCCAGCAGCTTGCTTCCACGAACAGGGGGCTCTGGCGGGGAGCTGTTTTTT. It is translated as CASSLLPRTGGSGGELFF.

The count of this clone is one. The chain recombines TRBV2 with TRBJ1-4, with a weak D call TRBD1 (6 bases). Germline assignment: CDR1 SNHLY and CDR2 FYNNEI. V lost 7 bases and J 3 bases, leaving 15 bases between the germline ends. CDR3 length: 15 residues. CDR3 region: CASIRQGWSNEKLFF. Here the CDR3 DNA reads TGTGCCAGCATCAGGCAGGGGTGGTCTAATGAAAAACTGTTTTTT.

Comments on this clone: The junction does not match germline at one end; this may be a read error. The chain employs TRBV7-9 and TRBJ2-7, with TRBD2 identical over 9 bases. This CDR3 spans 14 amino acids. Germline lookup yields CDR1 SEHNR and CDR2 FQNEAQ (reference sequence). The CDR3 loop is CASSLASRLAVARF. Written as DNA, the CDR3 is TGTGCCAGCAGCTTAGCGTCTCGACTAGCGGTCGCAAGGTTC.

The chain uses TRBV2 and TRBJ1-4, with D possibly TRBD1 on 5 matching bases. V was pared by 2 bases and J by 5 bases, with 12 bases between. Looked up from germline, CDR1 is SNHLY and CDR2 is FYNNEI. The CDR3 runs 15 residues. The CDR3 nucleotides read TGTGCCAGCAGTGAATCCGGGCAGGGAAATGAAAAACTGTTTTTT. Protein sequence: CASSESGQGNEKLFF. Full variable domain (remainder filled in from reference TRBV2 and TRBJ1-4): EPEVTQTPSHQVTQMGQEVILRCVPISNHLYFYWYRQILGQKVEFLVSFYNNEISEKSEIFDDQFSVERPDGSNFTLKIRSTKLEDSAMYFCASSESGQGNEKLFFGSGTQLSVL.

The J gene is TRBJ1-2, the V gene TRBV7-6, with D unclear. The germline CDR1 and CDR2 sequences are SGHVS and FNYEAQ. Trimming cost V 0 bases and J 4 bases, with 6 bases left between them. This CDR3 has 13 residues. CDR3 coding DNA: TGTGCCAGCAGCTTAGCATCGTCCTATGGCTACACCTTC. This translates into CASSLASSYGYTF.

This clone was seen a single time. CDR3 nucleotide sequence: TGTGCCAGCAGTCCTGGGACAGCGAAGGGCTACACCTTC. Protein: CASSPGTAKGYTF. This chain connects TRBV27 to TRBJ1-2; TRBD1 matches 7 bases. The CDR3 contains 13 residues. After removal of 5 bases from V and 8 bases from J, the junction contained 8 bases not matched to a gene. Germline CDR1 is MNHEY and CDR2 is SMNVEV (reference sequence).

This chain's CDR3 is CATSRDLAGTQETQYF. DNA of the CDR3: TGTGCCACCAGCAGAGATCTAGCGGGGACTCAAGAGACCCAGTACTTC. V and J are TRBV15 and TRBJ2-5, with 9 bases lining up with TRBD2. The CDR3 length is 16 residues. Trimming at V came to 0 bases and at J to 2 bases, leaving 4 bases not matched to a gene. Germline V gene data show CDR1 as LNHNV and CDR2 as YYDKDF (reference sequence). The full variable domain, completed using reference TRBV15 and TRBJ2-5, is DAMVIQNPRYQVTQFGKPVTLSCSQTLNHNVMYWYQQKSSQAPKLLFHYYDKDFNNEADTPDNFQSRRPNTSFCFLDIRSPGLGDTAMYLCATSRDLAGTQETQYFGPGTRLLVL.

CDR3 region: CASSQRGGGTEAFF. In DNA form, the CDR3 reads TGTGCCAGCAGCCAAAGAGGTGGGGGGACTGAAGCTTTCTTT. This chain connects TRBV3-1 (or the pseudogene TRBV3-2) to TRBJ1-1; perhaps TRBD1 as D (5 bases). The germline V and J ends were trimmed by 2 bases and 5 bases, with 12 bases remaining between them. Germline loops: CDR1 LGHDT, CDR2 YNNKEL (reference sequence). The CDR3 has 14 residues.

The sample holds a few counts of this clone. The chain employs TRBV19 and TRBJ1-2; 7 positions agree with TRBD1. Per the germline V gene, CDR1 is LNHDA and CDR2 is SQIVND (reference sequence). Unmatched junction bases numbered 5, after V lost 6 bases and J lost 1 base. The CDR3 contains 14 residues. CDR3 nucleotides: TGTGCCAGTAGGACAGGGAGCGGTAACTATGGCTACACCTTC. Protein: CASRTGSGNYGYTF.